This T cell receptor (beta chain) was obtained from a study of response to subunit inactivated influenza vaccine. TCRdb independently ran MiXCR on the RT-PCR reads; one entry per CDR3 protein. Of fewer than 600,000 distinct CDR3 sequences in the sample, less than 7.5% are singletons; the top ten hold roughly 13%. This clonotype has a handful of counts. Germline CDR1 and CDR2: DFQATT and SNEGSKA (reference sequence). V shed 6 bases and J 6 bases; nucleotides not matched to a gene: 4. The CDR3 is 12 residues long. The chain carries TRBV20-1 and TRBJ1-2; TRBD1 agrees at 10 bases. Material: PBMCs from blood, obtained about 23 months after vaccination. The source is a man aged 45-69 years who received an inactivated influenza vaccine. CDR3 residues: CSAGQGNNGYTF. CDR3 bases: TGCAGTGCGGGACAGGGGAACAATGGCTACACCTTC.